This TCR beta chain is from a study of blood T cell repertoires in COVID-19. Across the study: The cDNA or gDNA used as material had been derived from T cells, B-cell-depleted T cells, or PBMCs.

Per the authors' pipeline: By means of reference gene primer amplification, nucleated cell counts were estimated. Clones were sequenced by immunoSEQ multiplex PCR, and TCRdb holds only the in-frame ones, with some missing. The V and J calls and clone size come from that table; D and trimming were worked out from the DNA. This sample has about 120,000 clones, with around 79% found just once. The TCR was taken from a man between 65 and 85 years old with acute or convalescent COVID-19. Sequences were obtained from peripheral blood.

The CDR3 nucleotides read TGTGCCAGCAGTTTAGGGCGATATGAAAAACTGTTTTTT. Translated, it gives CASSLGRYEKLFF. V gene TRBV27 combines with J gene TRBJ1-4; D not certain. Germline V CDR1 and CDR2: MNHEY, SMNVEV (reference sequence). The CDR3 loop spans 13 amino acids. V lost 2 bases and J 6 bases, leaving 7 bases between the germline ends.